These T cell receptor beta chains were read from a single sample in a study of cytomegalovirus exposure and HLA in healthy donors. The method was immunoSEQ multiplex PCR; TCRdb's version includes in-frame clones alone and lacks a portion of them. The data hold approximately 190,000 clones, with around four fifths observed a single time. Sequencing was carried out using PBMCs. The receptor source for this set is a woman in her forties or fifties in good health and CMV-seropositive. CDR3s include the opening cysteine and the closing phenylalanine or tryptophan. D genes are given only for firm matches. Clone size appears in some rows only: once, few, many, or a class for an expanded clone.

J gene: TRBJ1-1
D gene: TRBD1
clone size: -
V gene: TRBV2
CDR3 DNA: TGTGCCAGCACGGGACAGGGGTACACTGAAGCTTTCTTT
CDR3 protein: CASTGQGYTEAFF

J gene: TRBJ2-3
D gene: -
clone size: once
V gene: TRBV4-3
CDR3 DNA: TGCGCCAGCAGCCTCTCAGGCGGGGGCCCCATAGATACGCAGTATTTT
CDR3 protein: CASSLSGGGPIDTQYF

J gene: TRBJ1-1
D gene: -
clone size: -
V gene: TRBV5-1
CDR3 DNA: TGCGCCAGCAGCTTGACAGGCCCAGGGTTCGCTGAAGCTTTCTTT
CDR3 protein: CASSLTGPGFAEAFF

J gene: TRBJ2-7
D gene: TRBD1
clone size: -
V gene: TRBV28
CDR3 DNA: TGTGCCAGCAGTTTCTCAGGGGGCGGTTCCTACGAGCAGTACTTC
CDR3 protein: CASSFSGGGSYEQYF

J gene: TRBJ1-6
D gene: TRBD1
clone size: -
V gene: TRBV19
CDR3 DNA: TGTGCCAGTACCCCAACCCAGGGGGCAAATTCACCCCTCCACTTT
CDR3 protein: CASTPTQGANSPLHF

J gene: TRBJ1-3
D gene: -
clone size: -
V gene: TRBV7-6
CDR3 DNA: TGTGCCAGCAGCTTAGACAGCTCTGGAAACACCATATATTTT
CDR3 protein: CASSLDSSGNTIYF

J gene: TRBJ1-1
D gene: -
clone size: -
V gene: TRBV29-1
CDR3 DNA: TGCAGCGTTCGCCGAGAGGAGAACACTGAAGCTTTCTTT
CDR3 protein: CSVRREENTEAFF

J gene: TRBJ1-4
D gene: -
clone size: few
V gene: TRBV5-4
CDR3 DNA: TGTGCCAGCAGCTTAAGGGGAGAAAAACTGTTTTTT
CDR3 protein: CASSLRGEKLFF

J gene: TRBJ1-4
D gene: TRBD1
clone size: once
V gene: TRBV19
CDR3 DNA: TGTGCCAGTAGTATTAATCTGGGACAGGGCGGTGAAAAACTGTTTTTT
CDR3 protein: CASSINLGQGGEKLFF

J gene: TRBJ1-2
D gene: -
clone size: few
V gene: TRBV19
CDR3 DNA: TGTGCCAGTAGTCCTCTTGGCCGGGGAGGCTACACCTTC
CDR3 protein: CASSPLGRGGYTF

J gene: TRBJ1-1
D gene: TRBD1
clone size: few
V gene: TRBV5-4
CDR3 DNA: TGTGCCAGCAGCCTATCGGACAGGTTTGACACTGAAGCTTTCTTT
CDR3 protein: CASSLSDRFDTEAFF

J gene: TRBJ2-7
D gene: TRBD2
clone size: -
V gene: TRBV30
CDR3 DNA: TGTGCCTGGAGTACTAGCGGGGGGACCTACGAGCAGTACTTC
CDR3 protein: CAWSTSGGTYEQYF

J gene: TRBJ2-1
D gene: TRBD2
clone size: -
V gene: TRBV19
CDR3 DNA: TGTGCCAGTAGTATTCGCCTAGCGGGGGCAGATGAGCAGTTCTTC
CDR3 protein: CASSIRLAGADEQFF

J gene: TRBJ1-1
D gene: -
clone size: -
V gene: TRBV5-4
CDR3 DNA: TGTGCCAGCAGCTTGGCGGGGAGGATGAGGGAAGCTTTCTTT
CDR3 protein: CASSLAGRMREAFF

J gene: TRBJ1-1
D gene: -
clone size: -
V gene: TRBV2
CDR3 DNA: TGTGCCAGCAGTGAACCCGAGCGCACTGAAGCTTTCTTT
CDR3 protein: CASSEPERTEAFF

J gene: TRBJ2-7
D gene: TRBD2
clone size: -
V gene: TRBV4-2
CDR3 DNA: TGTGCCAGCAGCCAATCTCCCCCAGCGGGGCCCTCCAACGAGCAGTACTTC
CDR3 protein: CASSQSPPAGPSNEQYF

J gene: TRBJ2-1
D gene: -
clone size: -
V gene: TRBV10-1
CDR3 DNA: TGCGCCAGCAAAACCTTACAGGGAGAATCTCCCATCTCCTACAATGAGCAGTTCTTC
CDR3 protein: CASKTLQGESPISYNEQFF

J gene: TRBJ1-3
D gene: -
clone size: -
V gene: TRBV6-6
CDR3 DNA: TGTGCCAGCATTGGGCAGGGGATCTCTGGAAACACCATATATTTT
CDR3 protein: CASIGQGISGNTIYF

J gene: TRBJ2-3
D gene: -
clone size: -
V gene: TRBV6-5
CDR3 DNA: TGTGCCAGCAGCCGTCAGAGGCGTCCCACAGATACGCAGTATTTT
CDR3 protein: CASSRQRRPTDTQYF

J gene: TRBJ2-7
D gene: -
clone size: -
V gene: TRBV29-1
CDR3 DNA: TGCAGCGTTGAAGACCAGGGCTACGAGCAGTACTTC
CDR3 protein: CSVEDQGYEQYF

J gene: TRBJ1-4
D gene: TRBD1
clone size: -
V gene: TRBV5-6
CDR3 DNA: TGTGCCAGCAGCTCCCTCGACAGGGAAGGGGGCAATGAAAAACTGTTTTTT
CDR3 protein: CASSSLDREGGNEKLFF

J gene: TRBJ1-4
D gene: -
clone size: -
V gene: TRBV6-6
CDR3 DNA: TGTGCCAGCAGTTACCAGCGACAGGACGAAAAACTGTTTTTT
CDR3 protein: CASSYQRQDEKLFF

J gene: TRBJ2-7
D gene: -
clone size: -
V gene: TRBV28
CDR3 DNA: TGTGCCAGCAGCGGAAGCAGGGCAAATCCATACGAGCAGTACTTC
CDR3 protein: CASSGSRANPYEQYF

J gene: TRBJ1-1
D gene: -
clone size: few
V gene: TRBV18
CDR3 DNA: TGTGCCAGCTCACCAGGCAGGAACACTGAAGCTTTCTTT
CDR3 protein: CASSPGRNTEAFF

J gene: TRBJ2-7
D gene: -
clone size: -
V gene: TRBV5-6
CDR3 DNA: TGTGCCAGCAGCTTGGGTCAGGACTACGAGCAGTACTTC
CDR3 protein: CASSLGQDYEQYF

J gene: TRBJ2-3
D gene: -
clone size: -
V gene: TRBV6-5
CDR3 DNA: TGTGCCAGCAGTTCGTCCGCTAATACGCAGTATTTT
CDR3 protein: CASSSSANTQYF

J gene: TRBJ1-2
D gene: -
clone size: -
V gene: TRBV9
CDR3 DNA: TGTGCCAGCAGCTCGAGAGTGGGGCAGGGCGGAGGCTACACCTTC
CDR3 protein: CASSSRVGQGGGYTF

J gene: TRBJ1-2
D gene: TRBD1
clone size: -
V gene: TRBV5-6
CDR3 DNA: TGTGCCAGCAGCTTGGTGGACAGGGAACGCTATGGCTACACCTTC
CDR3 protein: CASSLVDRERYGYTF

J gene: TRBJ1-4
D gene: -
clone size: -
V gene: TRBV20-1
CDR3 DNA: TGCAGTGCTAGAGTAAATGAGAAACTGTTTTTT
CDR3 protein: CSARVNEKLFF

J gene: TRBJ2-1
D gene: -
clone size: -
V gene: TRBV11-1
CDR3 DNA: TGTGCCAGCAGCCATAGGCAGGGGAACAATGAGCAGTTCTTC
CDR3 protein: CASSHRQGNNEQFF

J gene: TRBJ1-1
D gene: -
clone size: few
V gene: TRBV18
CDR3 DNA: TGTGCCAGCTCCCCACCCGGGAGGTCCCCGTTCGGGGCTTTCTTT
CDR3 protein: CASSPPGRSPFGAFF

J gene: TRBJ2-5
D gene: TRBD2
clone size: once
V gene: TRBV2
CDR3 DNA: TGTGCCACCCGACTAGCGGGGCTCCAAGAGACCCAGTACTTC
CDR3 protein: CATRLAGLQETQYF

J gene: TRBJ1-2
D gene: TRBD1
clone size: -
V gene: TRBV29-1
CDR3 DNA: TGCAGCGTTAAGACAGGGGGAGTTGGGTATGGCTACACCTTC
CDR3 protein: CSVKTGGVGYGYTF

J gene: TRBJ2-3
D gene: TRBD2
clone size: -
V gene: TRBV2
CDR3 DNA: TGTGCCAGCCGCCCTACTAGCGGCCTCTCGCATTTT
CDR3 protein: CASRPTSGLSHF

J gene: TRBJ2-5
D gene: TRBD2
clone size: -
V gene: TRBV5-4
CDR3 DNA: TGTGCCAGCAGCTTGATGGGACTAGCGGGTGAGACCCAGTACTTC
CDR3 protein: CASSLMGLAGETQYF

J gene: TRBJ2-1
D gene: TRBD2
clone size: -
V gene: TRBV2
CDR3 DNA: TGTGCCAGCAGTGAAGTCTGGGGAGGGGAAGGCAGTGAGCAGTTCTTC
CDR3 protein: CASSEVWGGEGSEQFF

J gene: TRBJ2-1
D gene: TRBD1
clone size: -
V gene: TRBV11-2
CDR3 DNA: TGTGCCAGCAGCTCAAGACAGGGGTTGAATGAGCAGTTCTTC
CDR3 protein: CASSSRQGLNEQFF

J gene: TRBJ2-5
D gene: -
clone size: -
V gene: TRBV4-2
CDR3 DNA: TGTGCCAGCAGCTTCACGGGAGAGACCCAGTACTTC
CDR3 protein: CASSFTGETQYF

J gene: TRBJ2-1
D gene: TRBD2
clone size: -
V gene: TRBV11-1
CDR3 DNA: TGTGCCAGCAGCTTAATCTTAGCGGGGTACAATGAGCAGTTCTTC
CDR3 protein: CASSLILAGYNEQFF

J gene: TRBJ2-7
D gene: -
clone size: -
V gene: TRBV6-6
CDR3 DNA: TGTGCCAGCAGCAATACAGGCTCGATATCCTACGAGCAGTACTTC
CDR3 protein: CASSNTGSISYEQYF

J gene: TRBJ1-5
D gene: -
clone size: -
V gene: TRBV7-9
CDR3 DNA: TGTGCCAGCAGCTCTACGAGCAATCAGCCCCAGCATTTT
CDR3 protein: CASSSTSNQPQHF

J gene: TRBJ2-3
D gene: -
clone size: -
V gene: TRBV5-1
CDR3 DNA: TGCGCCAGCAGCTCTCGACAGAACGGAGATACGCAGTATTTT
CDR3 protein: CASSSRQNGDTQYF

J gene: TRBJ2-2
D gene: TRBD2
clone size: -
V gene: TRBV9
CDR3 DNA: TGTGCCAGCAGCGTAGGGGCTAGCGGGGGGGCCTCGGGTACCGGGGAGCTGTTTTTT
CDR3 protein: CASSVGASGGASGTGELFF

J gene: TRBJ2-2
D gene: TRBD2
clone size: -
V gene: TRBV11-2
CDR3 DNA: TGTGCCAGCAGCTTACGACGAACGGGGGGAAAAAACACCGGGGAGCTGTTTTTT
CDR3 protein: CASSLRRTGGKNTGELFF

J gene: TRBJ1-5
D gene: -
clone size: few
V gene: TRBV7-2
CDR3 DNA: TGTGCCAGCAGCTTAGGCGGTACTGGGAATCAGCCCCAGCATTTT
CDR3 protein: CASSLGGTGNQPQHF

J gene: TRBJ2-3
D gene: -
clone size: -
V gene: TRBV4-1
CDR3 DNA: TGCGCCGGCAGCCAAGATGGGGCTGCGAGGACAGATACGCAGTATTTT
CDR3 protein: CAGSQDGAARTDTQYF

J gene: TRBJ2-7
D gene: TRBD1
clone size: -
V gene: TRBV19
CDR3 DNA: TGTGCCAGTAGTATTGGACAGGGATACGAGCAGTACTTC
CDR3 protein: CASSIGQGYEQYF

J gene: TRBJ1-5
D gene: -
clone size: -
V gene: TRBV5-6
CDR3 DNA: TGTGCCAGCAGCTCCGGACAGTGGAGCAATCAGCCCCAGCATTTT
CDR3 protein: CASSSGQWSNQPQHF

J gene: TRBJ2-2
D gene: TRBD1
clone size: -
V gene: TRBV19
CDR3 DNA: TGTGCCAGTAGTATCCCAGGGGGCCCGTGGGAGCTGTTTTTT
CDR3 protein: CASSIPGGPWELFF

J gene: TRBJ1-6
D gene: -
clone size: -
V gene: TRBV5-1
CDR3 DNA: TGCGCCAGCAGCTTGCGTGGGGCCTCCTATAATTCACCCCTCCACTTT
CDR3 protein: CASSLRGASYNSPLHF

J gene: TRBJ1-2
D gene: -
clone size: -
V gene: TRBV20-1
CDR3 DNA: TGCAGTGCAGTAGGGGACTATGGCTACACCTTC
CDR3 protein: CSAVGDYGYTF

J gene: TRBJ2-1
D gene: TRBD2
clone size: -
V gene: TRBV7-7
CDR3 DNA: TGTGCTAGCAGCTTAGGACTAGCGGGGGCCGATGAGCAGTTCTTC
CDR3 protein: CASSLGLAGADEQFF

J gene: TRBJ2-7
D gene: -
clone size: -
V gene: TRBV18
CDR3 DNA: TGTGCCAGCTCCTCAACACAGACCACCTCCTACTCCCACGAGCAGTACTTC
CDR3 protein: CASSSTQTTSYSHEQYF

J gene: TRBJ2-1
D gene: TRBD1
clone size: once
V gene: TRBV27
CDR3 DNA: TGTGCCAGCAGTTCCCCAGGACAGGGGTACAATGAGCAGTTCTTC
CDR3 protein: CASSSPGQGYNEQFF

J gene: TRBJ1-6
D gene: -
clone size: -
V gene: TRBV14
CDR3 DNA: TGTGCCAGCAGCCAAGACCCCCGGGAGAGGAATTCACCCCTCCACTTT
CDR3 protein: CASSQDPRERNSPLHF

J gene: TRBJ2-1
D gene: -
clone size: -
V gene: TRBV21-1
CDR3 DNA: TGTGCCAGCACGCGATCGGGGTCCTCTATCCCCTACAATGAGCAGTTCTTC
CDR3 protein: CASTRSGSSIPYNEQFF

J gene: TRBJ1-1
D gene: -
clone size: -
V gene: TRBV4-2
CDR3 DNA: TGTGCCAGCAGCCATCCACAGGGCCAAGAAGCTTTCTTT
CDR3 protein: CASSHPQGQEAFF

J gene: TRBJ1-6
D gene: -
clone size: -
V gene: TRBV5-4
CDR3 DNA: TGTGCCAGCAGCAAGGACATCAGCTCCTATAATTCACCCCTCCACTTT
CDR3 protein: CASSKDISSYNSPLHF

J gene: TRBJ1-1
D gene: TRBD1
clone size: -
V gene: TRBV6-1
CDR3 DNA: TGTGCCGGAAGGGGACAGTCGAACACTGAAGCTTTCTTT
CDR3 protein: CAGRGQSNTEAFF